Sequencing of this T cell receptor beta chain was carried out in a study of OX40 agonist ivuxolimab in advanced cancers. In the study overall: The patients got ivuxolimab, which is an agonistic anti-OX40 (CD134) antibody. Every 2 weeks, patients received ivuxolimab intravenously, dosed at 0.01 to 10 mg/kg. Patients in dose escalation had liver, melanoma, kidney or head and neck cancers. There were three patients with partial responses, one having hepatocellular carcinoma and two cutaneous melanoma.

Profiled with immunoSEQ multiplex PCR; TCRdb holds only in-frame clones, not every one. The sample includes approximately 69,000 clones, over 80% of them seen just once. This clonotype originated in an adult with an advanced solid tumor such as melanoma, head and neck, liver or kidney cancer. Material: CD4+ or CD8+ T cells sorted from blood, obtained in a trial of the OX40 agonist ivuxolimab.

The CDR3 protein is CASSETSGGWGEQYV. For the CDR3, the DNA is TGCGCCAGCAGTGAGACTAGCGGGGGATGGGGCGAGCAGTACGTC. The V call is TRBV10-2, the J call TRBJ2-7; TRBD2 agrees at 11 bases. CDR3 length equals 15 residues. V trimming: 2 bases; J trimming: 6 bases; junction bases outside the gene matches: 6. CDR1 and CDR2 (germline): WSHSY, SAAADI.